These 28 T cell receptor beta chains were all obtained from the same sample, sequenced in a study of pediatric ulcerative colitis. Data came from immunoSEQ multiplex PCR; TCRdb stores just in-frame clones and leaves some out. The profile shows 15,000 to 20,000 clones, about three quarters of them singletons. One to two pinch biopsies were taken from the rectum during colonoscopy. The sequenced material came from gut tissue. All receptors derive from a girl between 10 and 17 years old with moderate ulcerative colitis.

This clone was observed a handful of times. The rearrangement joins TRBV5-1 to TRBJ2-1; either TRBD1 or TRBD2 may fit D (5 bases each). The CDR3 consists of 18 residues. Trimming removed 0 bases from V and 5 bases from J, with 21 bases in between. The germline V gene encodes CDR1 SGHRS and CDR2 YFSETQ. CDR3 sequence (DNA): TGCGCCAGCAGCTTGGGTCTTAGTGGGACCCCATGGGACAATGAGCAGTTCTTC. This translates into CASSLGLSGTPWDNEQFF.

This chain joins TRBV5-1 and TRBJ2-6, with D unresolved. The CDR3 covers 17 residues. CDR1 SGHRS and CDR2 YFSETQ come from the germline V gene. Trimming took 0 bases from V and 1 from J, leaving 11 bases between them. Here the CDR3 reads CASSLDSQGSGANVLTF. CDR3 DNA sequence: TGCGCCAGCAGCTTGGATAGCCAAGGTTCTGGGGCCAACGTCCTGACTTTC.

A single count supports this clone. This chain uses TRBV5-5 with TRBJ2-5; D ambiguous. CDR3 length: 14 amino acids. Germline assignment: CDR1 SGHKS and CDR2 YYEKEE (reference sequence). V dropped 0 bases and J dropped 1 base, with 7 bases sitting between them. The CDR3 region is CASSLGRFQETQYF. The CDR3 DNA reads as TGTGCCAGCAGCTTGGGCAGGTTCCAAGAGACCCAGTACTTC.

The V gene is TRBV19, the J gene TRBJ1-2; D ambiguous. Trimming shortened V by 3 bases and J by 6 bases, and 11 bases separated the two germline ends. This CDR3 is built from 13 residues. Germline V gene lookup returns CDR1 LNHDA and CDR2 SQIVND (reference sequence). The DNA of the CDR3 is TGTGCCAGTAGTATCGGAGAGGGCAATGGCTACACCTTC. As protein: CASSIGEGNGYTF. Filled out from reference TRBV19 and TRBJ1-2, the complete variable domain reads DGGITQSPKYLFRKEGQNVTLSCEQNLNHDAMYWYRQDPGQGLRLIYYSQIVNDFQKGDIAEGYSVSREKKESFPLTVTSAQKNPTAFYLCASSIGEGNGYTFGSGTRLTVV.

V usage is TRBV9 and J usage is TRBJ2-7; D may be TRBD1 or TRBD2 (5 bases each). Germline values: CDR1 SGDLS, CDR2 YYNGEE. The CDR3 has 15 amino acids. Trimming took 4 bases from V and 2 from J, leaving 16 bases between them. The CDR3 DNA follows: TGTGCCAGCAGCCCAGAGGGGAGTAGGCCCTACGAGCAGTACTTC. Encoded protein: CASSPEGSRPYEQYF.

J is TRBJ2-3 and V is TRBV5-1; D remains unclear. Trimming left V 3 bases short and J 2 bases short, with 10 bases between. Germline CDR1 is SGHRS and CDR2 is YFSETQ. CDR3 length: 14 residues. Here the CDR3 DNA reads TGCGCCAGCAGCTCGACGCCCATCACAGATACGCAGTATTTT. Its protein is CASSSTPITDTQYF.

This clone was seen a single time. The chain has TRBV19 and TRBJ2-7, with TRBD1 identical over 8 bases. With V trimmed by 6 bases and J by 4 bases, 14 bases remained unmatched. The CDR3 runs to 16 residues. CDR1 is LNHDA, CDR2 SQIVND, per germline (reference sequence). The CDR3 loop is CASRKTGARLAYEQYF. The CDR3 DNA reads as TGTGCCAGTAGGAAGACAGGGGCGCGCCTCGCTTACGAGCAGTACTTC.

The gene calls are TRBV7-9 and TRBJ2-1, with no clear D. The V end was cut by 1 base, the J end by 1 base, with 2 bases between. The CDR3 sequence is 13 residues long. Germline V lookup: CDR1 SEHNR, CDR2 FQNEAQ (reference sequence). CDR3 sequence reads: CASSLGSYNEQFF. In DNA form, the CDR3 reads TGTGCCAGCAGCTTAGGGTCCTACAATGAGCAGTTCTTC.

The chain carries TRBV5-1 and TRBJ2-7, with D perhaps TRBD1 (5 bases). The length of the CDR3 is 13 residues. Trimming pared 6 bases from V and 3 bases from J, leaving 13 bases between. Germline V lookup: CDR1 SGHRS, CDR2 YFSETQ. CDR3 loop: CASKPTESYEQYF. The DNA of the CDR3 is TGCGCCAGCAAGCCGACAGAGAGCTACGAGCAGTACTTC.

The rearrangement joins TRBV2 to TRBJ2-3; 10 bases align to TRBD2. V lost 6 bases and J lost 2; bases outside the gene matches: 8. The CDR3 runs to 16 residues. CDR1 is SNHLY and CDR2 is FYNNEI in the germline V gene. The CDR3, as DNA: TGTGCCAGCAGGGAAAAACTAGCGGGGAACACAGATACGCAGTATTTT. It specifies CASREKLAGNTDTQYF. Full variable domain (outside the CDR3, taken from reference TRBV2 and TRBJ2-3): EPEVTQTPSHQVTQMGQEVILRCVPISNHLYFYWYRQILGQKVEFLVSFYNNEISEKSEIFDDQFSVERPDGSNFTLKIRSTKLEDSAMYFCASREKLAGNTDTQYFGPGTRLTVL.

The chain joins TRBV28 to TRBJ1-3, with no clear D. V lost 7 bases, J lost 3 bases, and 7 bases lay in between. This CDR3 has 12 amino acids. Germline lookup yields CDR1 MDHEN and CDR2 SYDVKM. This CDR3 is CASTGSGNTIYF. The CDR3 DNA is TGTGCCAGCACAGGAAGTGGAAACACCATATATTTT.

There are a few counts of this clone. The V gene is TRBV18, the J gene TRBJ1-5, with a possible D match to TRBD1 (6 bases). The germline V gene has CDR1 KGHSH and CDR2 LQKENI. CDR3 size: 18 residues. Trimming stripped 4 bases from V and 1 base from J, with 20 bases between. The CDR3 region is CASSRNSVGGVSNQPQHF. The CDR3 DNA reads as TGTGCCAGCTCACGTAATTCGGTGGGGGGCGTAAGCAATCAGCCCCAGCATTTT.

This chain connects TRBV7-9 to TRBJ2-1; possibly TRBD1 or TRBD2 for D (5 bases each). The germline V and J ends were trimmed by 5 bases and 12 bases, with 14 bases remaining between them. The CDR3 runs to 12 residues. CDR1 and CDR2 from the germline V gene are SEHNR and FQNEAQ (reference sequence). The CDR3 region is CASSITGTWQFF. CDR3 nucleotide sequence: TGTGCCAGCAGCATAACCGGGACCTGGCAGTTCTTC.

The CDR3 DNA reads as TGTGCCAGCAGACCGGGGGGTGAGGGTGGCTACACCTTC. Its protein product is CASRPGGEGGYTF. V usage is TRBV7-9 and J usage is TRBJ1-2; maybe TRBD1 (5 bases). The CDR3 loop spans 13 amino acids. V lost 6 bases, J lost 7 bases, and 15 bases lay in between. Per germline, CDR1 SEHNR and CDR2 FQNEAQ (reference sequence).

The chain employs TRBV9 and TRBJ2-5; D assignment may be TRBD1 or TRBD2 (5 bases each). CDR1 is SGDLS and CDR2 is YYNGEE in the germline V gene. This CDR3 region has 15 residues. Deletions cut 0 bases from V and 2 bases from J, with 11 bases between. The chain's CDR3 is CASSVGGPLQETQYF. In nucleotides, the CDR3 is TGTGCCAGCAGCGTAGGGGGACCGCTACAAGAGACCCAGTACTTC.

This chain uses TRBV29-1 with TRBJ1-5; D uncertain. The CDR3 is 12 residues long. The V and J ends lost 4 bases and 5 bases respectively, with 9 bases between them. Per the germline V gene, CDR1 is SQVTM and CDR2 is ANQGSEA. In nucleotides, the CDR3 is TGCAGCGTTGGGGCCGGAGATCAGCCCCAGCATTTT. Its translation is CSVGAGDQPQHF.

The V call is TRBV7-9, the J call TRBJ2-7; 8 bases agree with TRBD1. This CDR3 contains 16 residues. Germline loops: CDR1 SEHNR, CDR2 FQNEAQ (reference sequence). V lost 4 bases to trimming and J lost 3 bases; unmatched junction nucleotides: 11. The CDR3 DNA reads TGTGCCAGCAGCTACACGGACAGGGCACCCTACTACGAGCAGTACTTC. The encoded protein is CASSYTDRAPYYEQYF.

The rearrangement links TRBV28 to TRBJ2-3; the match to TRBD2 covers 11 bases. CDR1 and CDR2 (germline): MDHEN, SYDVKM. The CDR3 has 15 residues. Trimming removed 8 bases from V and 0 bases from J; junction bases left unmatched: 4. This CDR3 reads CASGRTSGSTDTQYF. The CDR3 coding sequence is TGTGCCAGCGGGCGGACTAGCGGGAGCACAGATACGCAGTATTTT.

V is TRBV12-2 and J is TRBJ2-7; the DNA was not used to check the table's D call, TRBD2. TRBV12-2 is a pseudogene segment. This CDR3 is built from 14 residues. CDR3 DNA: TGTGCAAGTCGCTTAGGTTTTAGCGCCTACGAGCAGTACTTC. Its translation: CASRLGFSAYEQYF.

This clone was observed a single time. This sequence joins TRBV5-1 and TRBJ2-3; TRBD2 agrees at 11 bases. This CDR3 region has 15 residues. Germline-derived CDR1 and CDR2 are SGHRS and YFSETQ. V lost 5 bases, J lost 2 bases, and 4 bases stayed unmatched. This chain's CDR3 is CASRLAGEDTDTQYF. In DNA, the CDR3 is TGCGCCAGCAGACTAGCGGGAGAGGACACAGATACGCAGTATTTT.

The chain employs TRBV27 and TRBJ1-2; TRBD1 aligns across 8 bases. Germline V gene data show CDR1 as MNHEY and CDR2 as SMNVEV (reference sequence). V was pared by 8 bases and J by 4 bases, with 12 bases of the junction left unmatched. The CDR3 loop spans 15 amino acids. The DNA of the CDR3 is TGTGCCAGCGGGTCAATTGGACAGGGAGGCTATGGCTACACCTTC. It codes for CASGSIGQGGYGYTF.

The V call is TRBV7-9, the J call TRBJ2-7; D remains unclear. Trimming pared 4 bases from V and 6 bases from J, leaving 10 bases between. Germline V CDR1 and CDR2: SEHNR, FQNEAQ (reference sequence). The CDR3 covers 12 residues. The CDR3: CASSSPLGEQYF. The DNA for the CDR3 is TGTGCCAGCAGCTCCCCGTTGGGCGAGCAGTACTTC.

About this clone: Other DNA sequences in the sample encode the same CDR3. This chain connects TRBV7-9 to TRBJ2-3; the match to TRBD2 covers 8 bases. The length of the CDR3 is 16 residues. In germline, CDR1 is SEHNR, CDR2 FQNEAQ (reference sequence). The junction had 5 bases not matched to a gene; V was cut back by 2 bases and J by 1 base. CDR3 nucleotides: TGTGCCAGCAGCTTAAGTGGACTAGCCGGCACAGATACGCAGTATTTT. Translating it yields CASSLSGLAGTDTQYF.

This chain uses TRBV19 with TRBJ2-1; D may be TRBD2 (7 bases). The CDR3 runs 13 residues. Germline V CDR1 and CDR2: LNHDA, SQIVND (reference sequence). Trimming shortened V by 3 bases and J by 12 bases, and 15 bases separated the two germline ends. CDR3 in amino acids: CASSISAGEGQFF. In DNA, the CDR3 is TGTGCCAGTAGTATCTCGGCAGGGGAGGGGCAGTTCTTC.

The rearrangement uses TRBV11-2 and TRBJ1-4; D perhaps matches TRBD1 (5 bases). The CDR3 is 15 amino acids. CDR1 SGHAT and CDR2 FQNNGV come from the germline V gene. Trimming took 1 base from V and 4 from J, leaving 10 bases between them. CDR3 protein: CASSLGQGFNEKLFF. CDR3 nucleotide sequence: TGTGCCAGCAGCTTAGGTCAGGGCTTTAATGAAAAACTGTTTTTT. The full variable domain, its missing parts supplied by reference TRBV11-2 and TRBJ1-4, is EAGVAQSPRYKIIEKRQSVAFWCNPISGHATLYWYQQILGQGPKLLIQFQNNGVVDDSQLPKDRFSAERLKGVDSTLKIQPAKLEDSAVYLCASSLGQGFNEKLFFGSGTQLSVL.

This clone was recorded a few times. V is TRBV5-4 and J is TRBJ2-3; either TRBD1 or TRBD2 may fit D (5 bases each). The CDR3 length is 17 residues. V was trimmed by 4 bases and J by 3 bases, leaving 21 bases between them. The germline gives CDR1 SGHNT, CDR2 YYREEE (reference sequence). The DNA for the CDR3 is TGTGCCAGCAGCGGGAGAGCGCCGGGACCGAGGACAGATACGCAGTATTTT. Translating it yields CASSGRAPGPRTDTQYF. Combining the CDR3 with reference TRBV5-4 and TRBJ2-3 gives the whole variable domain ETGVTQSPTHLIKTRGQQVTLRCSSQSGHNTVSWYQQALGQGPQFIFQYYREEENGRGNFPPRFSGLQFPNYSSELNVNALELDDSALYLCASSGRAPGPRTDTQYFGPGTRLTVL.

This clone has a handful of counts. This chain connects TRBV7-9 to TRBJ1-2, with 8 bases identical to TRBD1. The CDR3 is 11 residues long. The V gene's germline CDR1 is SEHNR and CDR2 FQNEAQ (reference sequence). Trimming cost V 11 bases and J 3 bases; bases outside gene matches: 2. In DNA form, the CDR3 reads TGTGCCTCACAGGGGGACTATGGCTACACCTTC. It encodes CASQGDYGYTF.

This clone turned up a few times. The chain combines TRBV5-6 with TRBJ1-2; D is unclear. Trimming cost V 2 bases and J 8 bases, with 10 bases left between them. Germline CDR1 and CDR2: SGHDT and YYEEEE. This CDR3 has 12 residues. The CDR3 DNA is TGTGCCAGCAGCTTAAGGGCTCGAGGCTACACCTTC. Its translation: CASSLRARGYTF.